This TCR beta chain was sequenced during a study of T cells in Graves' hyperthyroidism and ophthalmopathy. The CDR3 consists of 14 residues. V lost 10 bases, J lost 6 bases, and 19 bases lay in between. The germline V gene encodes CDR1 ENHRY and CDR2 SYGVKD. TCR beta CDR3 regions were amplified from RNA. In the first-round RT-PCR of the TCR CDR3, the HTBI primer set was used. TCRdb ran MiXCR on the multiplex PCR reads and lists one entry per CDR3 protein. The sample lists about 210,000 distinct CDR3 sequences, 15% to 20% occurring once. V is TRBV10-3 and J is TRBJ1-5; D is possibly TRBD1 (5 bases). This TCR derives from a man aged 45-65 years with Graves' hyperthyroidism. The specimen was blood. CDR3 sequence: CATRLEQGTQPQHF. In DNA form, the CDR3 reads TGTGCCACCCGACTTGAGCAGGGAACTCAGCCCCAGCATTTT.